These 2 T cell receptor beta chains were sequenced from one sample in a study of blood T cell repertoires in COVID-19. Sequenced by immunoSEQ multiplex PCR; TCRdb stores in-frame clones only, minus some. The sample has roughly 190,000 clones, approximately 86% seen once. The sequencing sample was made of PBMCs or T cells enriched from blood (not recorded which). These TCRs come from a woman in her 30s who had recovered from COVID-19.

The chain recombines TRBV4-3 with TRBJ2-3; a weak D match, TRBD1 (5 bases). The CDR3 length is 16 residues. V shed 1 base and J shed 4 bases, with 15 bases lying between them. Germline-derived CDR1 and CDR2 are LGHNA and YSLEER. As DNA, the CDR3 is TGCGCCAGCAGCCAAGCCGGCAGGGTGACTGCAGATACGCAGTATTTT. It codes for CASSQAGRVTADTQYF.

The V gene is TRBV6-6, the J gene TRBJ2-2; D call uncertain. The CDR3 has 15 residues. Trimming shortened V by 2 bases and J by 3 bases, and 10 bases separated the two germline ends. The germline gives CDR1 MNHNY, CDR2 SVGAGI (reference sequence). For the CDR3, the DNA is TGTGCCAGCAGTTACGACGACTTTTACACCGGGGAGCTGTTTTTT. It translates to CASSYDDFYTGELFF.